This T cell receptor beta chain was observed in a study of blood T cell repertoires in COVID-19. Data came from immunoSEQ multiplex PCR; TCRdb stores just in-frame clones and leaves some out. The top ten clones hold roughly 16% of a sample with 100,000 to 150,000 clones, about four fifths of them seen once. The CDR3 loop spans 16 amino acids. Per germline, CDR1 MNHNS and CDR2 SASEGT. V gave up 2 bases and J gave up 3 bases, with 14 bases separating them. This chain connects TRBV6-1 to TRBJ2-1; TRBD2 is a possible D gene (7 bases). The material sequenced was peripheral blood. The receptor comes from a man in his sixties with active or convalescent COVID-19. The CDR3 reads CASSEWGGAVYNEQFF. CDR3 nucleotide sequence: TGTGCCAGCAGTGAATGGGGGGGGGCTGTCTACAATGAGCAGTTCTTC.